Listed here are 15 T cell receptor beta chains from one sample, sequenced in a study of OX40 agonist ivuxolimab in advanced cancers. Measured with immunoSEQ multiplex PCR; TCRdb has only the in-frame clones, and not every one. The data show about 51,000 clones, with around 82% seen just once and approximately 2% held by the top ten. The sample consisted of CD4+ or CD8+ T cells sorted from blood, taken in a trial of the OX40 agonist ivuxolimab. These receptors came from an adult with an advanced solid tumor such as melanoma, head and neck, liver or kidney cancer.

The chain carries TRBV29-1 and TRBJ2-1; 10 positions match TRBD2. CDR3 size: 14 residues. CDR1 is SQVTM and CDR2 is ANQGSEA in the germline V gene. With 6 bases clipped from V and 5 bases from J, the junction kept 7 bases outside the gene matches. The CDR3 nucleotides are TGCAGCGTGGTCCTAGCGGGAGTCGACAATGAGCAGTTCTTC. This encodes CSVVLAGVDNEQFF.

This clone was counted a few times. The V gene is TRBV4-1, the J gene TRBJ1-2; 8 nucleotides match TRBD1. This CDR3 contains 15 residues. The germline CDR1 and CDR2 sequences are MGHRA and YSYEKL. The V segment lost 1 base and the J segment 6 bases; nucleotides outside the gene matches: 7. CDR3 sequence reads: CASSQVGQGADGYTF. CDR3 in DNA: TGCGCCAGCAGCCAAGTGGGGCAGGGGGCTGATGGCTACACCTTC.

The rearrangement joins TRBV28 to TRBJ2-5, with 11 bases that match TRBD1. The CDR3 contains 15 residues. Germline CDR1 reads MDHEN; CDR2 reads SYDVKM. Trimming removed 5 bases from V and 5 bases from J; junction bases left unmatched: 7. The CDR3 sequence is CASSTRDRGSETQYF. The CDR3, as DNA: TGTGCCAGCAGTACCCGGGACAGGGGGAGCGAGACCCAGTACTTC.

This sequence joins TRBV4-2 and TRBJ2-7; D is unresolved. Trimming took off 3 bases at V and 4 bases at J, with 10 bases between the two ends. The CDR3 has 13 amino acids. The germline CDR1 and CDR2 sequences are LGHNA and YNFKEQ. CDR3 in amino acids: CASSQQLGYEQYF. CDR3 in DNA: TGTGCCAGCAGCCAGCAGCTAGGATACGAGCAGTACTTC.

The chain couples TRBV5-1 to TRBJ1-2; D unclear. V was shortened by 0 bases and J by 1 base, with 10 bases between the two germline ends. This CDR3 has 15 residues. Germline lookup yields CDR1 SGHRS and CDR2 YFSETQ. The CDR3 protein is CASSLGSSLNYGYTF. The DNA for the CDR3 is TGCGCCAGCAGCTTGGGGTCCAGCCTTAACTATGGCTACACCTTC.

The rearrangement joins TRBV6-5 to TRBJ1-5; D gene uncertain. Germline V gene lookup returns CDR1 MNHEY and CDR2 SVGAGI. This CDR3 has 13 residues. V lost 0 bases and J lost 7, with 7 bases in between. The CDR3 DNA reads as TGTGCCAGCAGTTACTCTCGGGAACAGCCCCAGCATTTT. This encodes CASSYSREQPQHF.

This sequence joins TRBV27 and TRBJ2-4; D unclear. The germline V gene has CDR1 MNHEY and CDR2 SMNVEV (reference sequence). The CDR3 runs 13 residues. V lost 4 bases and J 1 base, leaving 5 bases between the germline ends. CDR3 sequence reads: CASSSVAKNIQYF. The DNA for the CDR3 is TGTGCCAGCAGTTCTGTGGCCAAAAACATTCAGTACTTC.

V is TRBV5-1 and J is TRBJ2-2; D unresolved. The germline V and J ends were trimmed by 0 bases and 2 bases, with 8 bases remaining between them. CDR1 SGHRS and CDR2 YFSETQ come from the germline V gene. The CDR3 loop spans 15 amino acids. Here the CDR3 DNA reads TGCGCCAGCAGCTTGGTCCTAACAAACACCGGGGAGCTGTTTTTT. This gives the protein CASSLVLTNTGELFF.

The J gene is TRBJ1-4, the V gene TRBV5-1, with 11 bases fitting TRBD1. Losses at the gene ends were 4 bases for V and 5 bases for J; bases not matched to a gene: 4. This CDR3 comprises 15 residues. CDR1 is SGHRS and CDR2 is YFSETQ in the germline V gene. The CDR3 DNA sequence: TGCGCCAGCAGCCGCGGGGACAGGGGGAATGAAAAACTGTTTTTT. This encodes CASSRGDRGNEKLFF. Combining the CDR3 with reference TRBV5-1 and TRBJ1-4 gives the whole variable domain KAGVTQTPRYLIKTRGQQVTLSCSPISGHRSVSWYQQTPGQGLQFLFEYFSETQRNKGNFPGRFSGRQFSNSRSEMNVSTLELGDSALYLCASSRGDRGNEKLFFGSGTQLSVL.

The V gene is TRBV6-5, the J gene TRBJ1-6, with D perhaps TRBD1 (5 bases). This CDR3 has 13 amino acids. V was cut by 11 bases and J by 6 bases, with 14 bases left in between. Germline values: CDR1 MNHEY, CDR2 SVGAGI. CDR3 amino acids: CACREGLNSPLHF. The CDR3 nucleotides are TGTGCCTGCCGTGAGGGGCTTAATTCACCCCTCCACTTT.

CDR3 loop: CASSGGGTGPNYGYTF. DNA of the CDR3: TGTGCCAGCAGCGGAGGGGGGACAGGGCCTAACTATGGCTACACCTTC. The chain uses TRBV9 and TRBJ1-2, with TRBD1 identical over 9 bases. The germline V gene has CDR1 SGDLS and CDR2 YYNGEE. There are 16 residues in the CDR3. V shed 3 bases and J 0 bases; nucleotides not matched to a gene: 6.

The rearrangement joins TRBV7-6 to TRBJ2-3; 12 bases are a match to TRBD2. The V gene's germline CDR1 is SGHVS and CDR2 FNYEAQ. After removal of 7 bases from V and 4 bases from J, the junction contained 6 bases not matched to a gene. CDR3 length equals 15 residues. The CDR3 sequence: CASTRLAGVPDTQYF. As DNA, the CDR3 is TGTGCCAGCACTAGACTAGCGGGAGTTCCAGATACGCAGTATTTT.

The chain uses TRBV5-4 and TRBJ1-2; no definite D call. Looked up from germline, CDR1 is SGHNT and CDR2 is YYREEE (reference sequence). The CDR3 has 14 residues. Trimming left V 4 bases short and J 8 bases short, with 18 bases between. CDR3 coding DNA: TGTGCCAGCAGCGGAGGTAGTAGAGTGGGAGGCTACACCTTC. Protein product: CASSGGSRVGGYTF.

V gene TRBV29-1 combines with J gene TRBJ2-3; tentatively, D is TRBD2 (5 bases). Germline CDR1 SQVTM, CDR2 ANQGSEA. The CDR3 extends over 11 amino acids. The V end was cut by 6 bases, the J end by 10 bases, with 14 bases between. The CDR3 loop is CSVDLGRPQYF. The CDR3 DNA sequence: TGCAGCGTGGACTTAGGGCGGCCGCAGTATTTT.

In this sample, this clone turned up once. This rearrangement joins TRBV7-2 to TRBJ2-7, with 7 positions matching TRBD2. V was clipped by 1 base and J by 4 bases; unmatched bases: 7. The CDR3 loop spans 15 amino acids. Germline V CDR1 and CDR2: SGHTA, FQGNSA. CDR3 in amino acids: CASSLGRDYQYEQYF. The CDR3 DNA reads TGTGCCAGCAGCTTAGGCCGGGACTACCAATACGAGCAGTACTTC.